A selection of T cell receptor beta chains follows, all from one sample in a study of blood T cell repertoires in COVID-19. Sequenced by immunoSEQ multiplex PCR; TCRdb stores in-frame clones only, minus some. Of 80,000 or so clones detected, about four fifths appear once; the ten largest clones hold approximately 9.1%. Sequenced material: peripheral blood. These receptor sequences come from a human donor in a cohort sampled during active COVID-19. Both conserved end residues are part of each CDR3. D genes are given only for firm matches.

D: TRBD2; V: TRBV11-2; length: 16; J: TRBJ2-5; DNA: TGTGCCAGCAGCTTATTCCCAGCGGGGGACGGAGAGACCCAGTACTTC; CDR3: CASSLFPAGDGETQYF
D: TRBD1; V: TRBV19; length: 19; J: TRBJ2-3; DNA: TGTGCCAGTAGTATCGCCGGGACAGGGGGCCCTCGAAACACAGATACGCAGTATTTT; CDR3: CASSIAGTGGPRNTDTQYF
D: TRBD2; V: TRBV4-1; length: 17; J: TRBJ2-7; DNA: TGCGCCAGCAGCCAAGTCCTACTAGCGGGAGGGCCGAGAGAGCAGTACTTC; CDR3: CASSQVLLAGGPREQYF
D: TRBD2; V: TRBV5-4; length: 18; J: TRBJ2-5; DNA: TGTGCCAGCAGCGGCCGGACTAGCGGGGGTGCGGCCAGGGAGACCCAGTACTTC; CDR3: CASSGRTSGGAARETQYF
D: -; V: TRBV27; length: 13; J: TRBJ2-1; DNA: TGTGCCAGCAGTCCTGTGGGTGGGGCTGAGCAGTTCTTC; CDR3: CASSPVGGAEQFF
D: TRBD1; V: TRBV5-4; length: 17; J: TRBJ1-3; DNA: TGTGCCATTTACCTTACTCAGGGGGCGAAGGCTGGAAACACCATATATTTT; CDR3: CAIYLTQGAKAGNTIYF
D: -; V: TRBV18; length: 15; J: TRBJ2-3; DNA: TGTGCCAGCTCACCAGTACAGACCCCCACAGATACGCAGTATTTT; CDR3: CASSPVQTPTDTQYF
D: TRBD2; V: TRBV27; length: 13; J: TRBJ2-1; DNA: TGTGCCAGCAGTACCCACCTAGCGGTTGAGCAGTTCTTC; CDR3: CASSTHLAVEQFF
D: TRBD1; V: TRBV6-4; length: 15; J: TRBJ2-2; DNA: TGTGCCAGCAGTGAAGGACAGGGCGTTTCCGGGGAGCTGTTTTTT; CDR3: CASSEGQGVSGELFF
D: TRBD2; V: TRBV25-1; length: 14; J: TRBJ2-2; DNA: TGTGCCAGCAGTCGTGGGAGGGCTACCGGGGAGCTGTTTTTT; CDR3: CASSRGRATGELFF
D: TRBD2; V: TRBV6-5; length: 13; J: TRBJ2-7; DNA: TGTGCCAGCAGGCTGCGGGAGGACTACGAGCAGTACTTC; CDR3: CASRLREDYEQYF
D: -; V: TRBV9; length: 15; J: TRBJ2-2; DNA: TGTGCCAGCAGCGTAGATCCCGGGAACACCGGGGAGCTGTTTTTT; CDR3: CASSVDPGNTGELFF
D: TRBD1; V: TRBV6-5; length: 13; J: TRBJ2-5; DNA: TGTGCCAGCGTACAGGGGGTGGGGGAGACCCAGTACTTC; CDR3: CASVQGVGETQYF
D: TRBD2; V: TRBV28; length: 19; J: TRBJ2-7; DNA: TGTGCCAGCAGTTTATCCGGTCTCGGACTAGCGGAGAGCTCCTACGAGCAGTACTTC; CDR3: CASSLSGLGLAESSYEQYF
D: -; V: TRBV5-1; length: 14; J: TRBJ2-5; DNA: TGCGCCAGCAGCCCTGACAGACTCCGGGAGACCCAGTACTTC; CDR3: CASSPDRLRETQYF